The 9 T cell receptor beta chains below come from one sample, sequenced in a study of siplizumab effects on memory and regulatory T cells. The table came from immunoSEQ multiplex PCR; TCRdb's copy has only in-frame clones and leaves some out. The table records around 110,000 clones, about 94% of them present only once. Sequencing used non-Treg CD4+ T cells sorted from blood. The receptors originated from a human donor in good health.

The chain uses TRBV19 and TRBJ1-1, with 8 bases fitting TRBD1. The CDR3 has 17 amino acids. CDR1 is LNHDA and CDR2 is SQIVND in the germline V gene (reference sequence). V gave up 7 bases and J gave up 8 bases; unmatched junction bases: 21. CDR3: CASNPPGQGGGVGEAFF. DNA for the CDR3: TGTGCCAGTAATCCCCCCGGACAGGGCGGTGGGGTTGGGGAAGCTTTCTTT. The whole variable domain, remainder taken from reference TRBV19 and TRBJ1-1, is DGGITQSPKYLFRKEGQNVTLSCEQNLNHDAMYWYRQDPGQGLRLIYYSQIVNDFQKGDIAEGYSVSREKKESFPLTVTSAQKNPTAFYLCASNPPGQGGGVGEAFFGQGTRLTVV.

The rearrangement uses TRBV5-1 and TRBJ2-5, with TRBD1 as a possible D gene (5 bases). The CDR3 has 16 amino acids. V was cut by 2 bases and J by 2 bases, with 16 bases left in between. CDR1 is SGHRS, CDR2 YFSETQ, per germline. CDR3: CASSFLPVRQQETQYF. The CDR3 DNA is TGCGCCAGCAGCTTCCTCCCCGTTCGACAGCAAGAGACCCAGTACTTC.

This rearrangement joins TRBV5-6 to TRBJ2-7; D gene ambiguous. The CDR3 loop spans 13 amino acids. Germline assignment: CDR1 SGHDT and CDR2 YYEEEE. V dropped 6 bases and J dropped 0 bases, with 10 bases sitting between them. Here the CDR3 DNA reads TGTGCCAGCAACGGCAGGAACTCCTACGAGCAGTACTTC. This encodes CASNGRNSYEQYF. Combining the CDR3 with reference TRBV5-6 and TRBJ2-7 gives the whole variable domain DAGVTQSPTHLIKTRGQQVTLRCSPKSGHDTVSWYQQALGQGPQFIFQYYEEEERQRGNFPDRFSGHQFPNYSSELNVNALLLGDSALYLCASNGRNSYEQYFGPGTRLTVT.

The rearrangement links TRBV5-1 to TRBJ2-1; 14 nucleotides match TRBD2. Trimming at V came to 9 bases and at J to 9 bases, leaving 5 bases not matched to a gene. The CDR3 length is 13 residues. The germline gives CDR1 SGHRS, CDR2 YFSETQ. CDR3 in DNA: TGCGCCACCAGACTAGCGGGAGGGGTTGAGCAGTTCTTC. This translates into CATRLAGGVEQFF.

The chain uses TRBV9 and TRBJ1-2, with 7 bases lining up with TRBD1. Germline V gene data show CDR1 as SGDLS and CDR2 as YYNGEE. Trimming cost V 3 bases and J 1 base; bases outside gene matches: 3. CDR3 size: 14 residues. The CDR3, as DNA: TGTGCCAGCAGCGCAGGGGGGATTAACTATGGCTACACCTTC. The encoded protein is CASSAGGINYGYTF.

V and J are TRBV27 and TRBJ1-5, with D unclear. The CDR3 contains 14 residues. Germline V CDR1 and CDR2: MNHEY, SMNVEV (reference sequence). Trimming left V 8 bases short and J 6 bases short, with 17 bases between. CDR3 amino acids: CASSPGNRLQPQHF. CDR3 in DNA: TGTGCCAGCTCTCCTGGGAATCGTCTTCAGCCCCAGCATTTT.

The rearrangement uses TRBV4-1 and TRBJ2-1; D unclear. CDR1 is MGHRA and CDR2 is YSYEKL in the germline V gene. V was clipped by 3 bases and J by 8 bases, with 8 bases between them. There are 12 residues in the CDR3. The CDR3 DNA is TGCGCCAGCAGCCACGTCCGGGATGAGCAGTTCTTC. Protein sequence: CASSHVRDEQFF.

The CDR3 reads CASSQEGLAGNNEQFF. The CDR3 region has the DNA TGCGCCAGCAGCCAAGAAGGCCTAGCGGGCAACAATGAGCAGTTCTTC. The rearrangement links TRBV4-1 to TRBJ2-1; 8 bases are shared with TRBD2. Germline CDR1 MGHRA, CDR2 YSYEKL. V lost 0 bases and J lost 5; bases outside the gene matches: 6. The CDR3 totals 16 residues.

V is TRBV6-5 and J is TRBJ1-1; D unresolved. The CDR3 covers 11 residues. V was cut by 6 bases and J by 1 base, with 3 bases left in between. Germline values: CDR1 MNHEY, CDR2 SVGAGI. CDR3 loop: CASRGNTEAFF. The CDR3 DNA follows: TGTGCCAGCAGGGGGAACACTGAAGCTTTCTTT.